Below, 27 T cell receptor beta chains from the same sample are listed, as sequenced in a study of T-cell memory formation after mild COVID-19. TCRdb reanalysed the 5' RACE reads using MiXCR and keeps one entry per CDR3 protein. The table records about 500,000 distinct CDR3 sequences, about a fifth of them present only once. The specimen sequenced was PBMCs or a T cell subset sorted from them (not recorded which). The receptors here all came from an adult woman who had mild COVID-19 (a few samples of this study predate the infection). Cell type and time point are not known.

V usage is TRBV12-3 or TRBV12-4 and J usage is TRBJ1-6, with TRBD1 as a possible D gene (5 bases). CDR3 length: 14 residues. Deletions cut 6 bases from V and 7 bases from J, with 13 bases between. The CDR3 sequence is CASSPRWGNSPLHF. The CDR3 bases are TGTGCCAGCAGCCCTCGGTGGGGGAATTCACCCCTCCACTTT.

V and J are TRBV6-1 and TRBJ2-3, with TRBD2 matching over 12 bases. The CDR3 is 16 residues long. Germline assignment: CDR1 MNHNS and CDR2 SASEGT. The V and J ends lost 3 bases and 1 base, in that order; junction bases with no gene match: 2. Here the CDR3 DNA reads TGTGCCAGCAGTGATTGGACTAGCGGGGGCACAGATACGCAGTATTTT. Translated, it gives CASSDWTSGGTDTQYF.

Comment on this clonotype: A clone one base away is much larger, so this may be a read error. J is TRBJ1-1 and V is TRBV7-9; no definite D call. V dropped 6 bases and J dropped 0 bases, with 11 bases sitting between them. Germline values: CDR1 SEHNR, CDR2 FQNEAQ (reference sequence). This CDR3 contains 14 residues. As DNA, the CDR3 is TGTGCCAGCAGTTTCGGACCGATGAACACTGAAGCTTTCTTT. This codes for CASSFGPMNTEAFF.

This clonotype was counted between two and nine times. V is TRBV7-6 and J is TRBJ2-2; D is perhaps TRBD2 (6 bases). CDR1 and CDR2 (germline): SGHVS, FNYEAQ. This CDR3 region has 19 residues. V was trimmed by 0 bases and J by 0 bases, leaving 17 bases between them. The CDR3 spells CASSLARIAWGANTGELFF. The CDR3 DNA follows: TGTGCCAGCAGCTTAGCTCGGATAGCATGGGGGGCGAACACCGGGGAGCTGTTTTTT.

The genes are TRBV11-2 and TRBJ1-3; no definite D call. The CDR3 spans 16 residues. Germline V gene lookup returns CDR1 SGHAT and CDR2 FQNNGV. V gave up 5 bases and J gave up 0 bases, with 14 bases separating them. The CDR3 region is CASSSDEASSGNTIYF. CDR3 coding DNA: TGTGCCAGCAGCAGCGACGAGGCGAGCTCTGGAAACACCATATATTTT. Together with reference TRBV11-2 and TRBJ1-3, the CDR3 gives the full variable domain: EAGVAQSPRYKIIEKRQSVAFWCNPISGHATLYWYQQILGQGPKLLIQFQNNGVVDDSQLPKDRFSAERLKGVDSTLKIQPAKLEDSAVYLCASSSDEASSGNTIYFGEGSWLTVV.

This clonotype was seen more than once but under ten times. The V and J genes are TRBV24-1 and TRBJ2-6; D is unresolved. The CDR3 has 13 amino acids. V was clipped by 5 bases and J by 0 bases, with 1 base between them. Germline CDR1 and CDR2: KGHDR and SFDVKD. The CDR3, as DNA: TGTGCCACCAGTGTCTCTGGGGCCAACGTCCTGACTTTC. Its translation is CATSVSGANVLTF.

This clonotype has only a few counts. This chain connects TRBV5-1 to TRBJ2-1; 9 bases match TRBD2. V lost 0 bases, J lost 2 bases, and 3 bases stayed unmatched. Germline V gene lookup returns CDR1 SGHRS and CDR2 YFSETQ. This CDR3 region has 16 residues. The CDR3 spells CASSLGGGRAYNEQFF. The CDR3 bases are TGCGCCAGCAGCTTGGGGGGCGGGAGGGCCTACAATGAGCAGTTCTTC.

The chain uses TRBV7-9 and TRBJ2-7, with a tentative D call TRBD2 (6 bases). CDR3 length: 13 residues. Trimming took off 10 bases at V and 4 bases at J, with 17 bases between the two ends. Looked up from germline, CDR1 is SEHNR and CDR2 is FQNEAQ (reference sequence). The CDR3 region has the DNA TGTGCCACCGCGGGACCATTCGAATACGAGCAGTACTTC. Amino acid sequence: CATAGPFEYEQYF.

This clonotype has only a few counts. The gene calls are TRBV15 and TRBJ2-1; tentative D call: TRBD1 (6 bases). The CDR3 spans 13 residues. V lost 11 bases, J lost 0 bases, and 11 bases lay in between. Germline-derived CDR1 and CDR2 are LNHNV and YYDKDF (reference sequence). CDR3 nucleotide sequence: TGTGCCGTACAGGGCCGCTCCTACAATGAGCAGTTCTTC. This encodes CAVQGRSYNEQFF.

This clonotype was observed once. The chain employs TRBV7-2 and TRBJ1-5; D remains unclear. The CDR3 covers 14 residues. The ends were cut back, 5 bases at V and 7 bases at J, with 15 bases in the middle. In germline, CDR1 is SGHTA, CDR2 FQGNSA. CDR3: CASSQTSLGQPQHF. The DNA for the CDR3 is TGTGCCAGCAGCCAAACTAGTCTTGGGCAGCCCCAGCATTTT.

The chain has TRBV6-5 and TRBJ1-2, with unresolved D. V was pared by 5 bases and J by 8 bases, with 15 bases between. Looked up from germline, CDR1 is MNHEY and CDR2 is SVGAGI. There are 13 residues in the CDR3. The CDR3 reads CASSLTWQRGYTF. For the CDR3, the DNA is TGTGCCAGCAGTCTTACATGGCAGAGAGGCTACACCTTC.

V and J are TRBV5-5 and TRBJ2-7; no clear D. The V end lost 0 bases, the J end lost 3 bases, and 10 bases lay between the germline ends. The CDR3 runs 14 residues. Germline lookup yields CDR1 SGHKS and CDR2 YYEKEE (reference sequence). The CDR3 coding sequence is TGTGCCAGCAGCTTGGGGTCCCCGAACTACGAGCAGTACTTC. This gives the protein CASSLGSPNYEQYF.

This clonotype was seen only once. The chain has TRBV6-2 or TRBV6-3 and TRBJ2-2; 13 bases align to TRBD2. From germline, CDR1 is MNHEY and CDR2 SVGEGT. V gave up 5 bases and J gave up 7 bases; unmatched junction bases: 10. CDR3 length equals 17 residues. The CDR3 bases are TGTGCCAGCAGTAACCGACTAGCGGGAGGTCTTGGCGGGGAGCTGTTTTTT. It yields the protein CASSNRLAGGLGGELFF.

This clonotype was counted a few times. This chain joins TRBV5-6 and TRBJ1-2, with 7 bases aligning to TRBD1. J was trimmed by 6 bases and V by 4 bases; bases with no gene match: 3. Looked up from germline, CDR1 is SGHDT and CDR2 is YYEEEE. The CDR3 is 12 amino acids. In nucleotides, the CDR3 is TGTGCCAGCAGCGAGGACAGGAATGGCTACACCTTC. It translates to CASSEDRNGYTF.

This clonotype is a singleton in its sample. The chain is built from TRBV11-3 and TRBJ2-1; 7 bases are shared with TRBD2. J lost 4 bases, V lost 7 bases, and 7 bases had no gene match. The length of the CDR3 is 14 residues. Germline CDR1 SGHNT, CDR2 YENEEA. As DNA, the CDR3 is TGTGCCAGCAACTACGGGGGGTCATACAATGAGCAGTTCTTC. Translating gives CASNYGGSYNEQFF.

This chain uses TRBV6-5 with TRBJ1-1; D call uncertain. The CDR3 length is 13 residues. V lost 4 bases and J lost 5, with 11 bases in between. Looked up from germline, CDR1 is MNHEY and CDR2 is SVGAGI. CDR3 amino acids: CASSWQRGTEAFF. DNA of the CDR3: TGTGCCAGCAGTTGGCAGCGCGGGACTGAAGCTTTCTTT.

This clonotype was recorded once. The chain uses TRBV7-2 and TRBJ1-2, with TRBD1 as a possible D gene (5 bases). Trimming left V 0 bases short and J 5 bases short, with 7 bases between. This CDR3 is built from 13 residues. Germline V CDR1 and CDR2: SGHTA, FQGNSA. In nucleotides, the CDR3 is TGTGCCAGCAGCTTAGCAGGGGAGTATGGCTACACCTTC. Translated, it gives CASSLAGEYGYTF.

The chain recombines TRBV4-1 with TRBJ2-7, with D unresolved. The germline V gene has CDR1 MGHRA and CDR2 YSYEKL. The CDR3 is made up of 13 amino acids. Trimming removed 8 bases from V and 5 bases from J, with 16 bases in between. CDR3 in amino acids: CASVSLTGNEQYF. The DNA of the CDR3 is TGCGCCAGCGTCTCGCTAACTGGGAACGAGCAGTACTTC.

V gene TRBV7-9 combines with J gene TRBJ2-1, with D perhaps matching TRBD1 (5 bases). Trimming cost V 5 bases and J 8 bases, with 19 bases left between them. The CDR3 has 15 amino acids. Germline CDR1 is SEHNR and CDR2 is FQNEAQ (reference sequence). CDR3 bases: TGTGCCAGCAGCCCCCCGGGCAGGGAAGGAGATGAGCAGTTCTTC. This gives the protein CASSPPGREGDEQFF.

The rearrangement joins TRBV12-3 or TRBV12-4 to TRBJ1-1, with 9 nucleotides matching TRBD1. Germline trimming cut 6 bases from V and 1 base from J; bases unmatched to any gene: 3. CDR3 length equals 14 residues. CDR3 DNA sequence: TGTGCCAGCAGAGAGACAGGGGGGAACACTGAAGCTTTCTTT. It specifies CASRETGGNTEAFF.

There are a few counts of this clonotype. V is TRBV7-2 and J is TRBJ2-1; 12 bases are shared with TRBD2. The CDR3 is 15 residues long. V lost 5 bases, J lost 9 bases, and 8 bases stayed unmatched. CDR1 and CDR2 (germline): SGHTA, FQGNSA. CDR3 protein: CASSPRLAGAVEQFF. CDR3 nucleotides: TGTGCCAGCAGCCCCCGACTAGCGGGAGCCGTTGAGCAGTTCTTC.

This clonotype was detected only a few times. The chain is built from TRBV12-3 or TRBV12-4 and TRBJ1-4, with D hard to call. The CDR3 covers 14 residues. V was clipped by 4 bases and J by 6 bases, with 12 bases between them. The DNA for the CDR3 is TGTGCCAGCAGTTCGGAACATTGGGATGAAAAACTGTTTTTT. Encoded protein: CASSSEHWDEKLFF.

This clonotype occurred a few times. The chain uses TRBV7-9 and TRBJ2-7; perhaps TRBD1 as D (6 bases). Trimming left V 0 bases short and J 9 bases short, with 15 bases between. This CDR3 has 14 amino acids. CDR1 is SEHNR and CDR2 is FQNEAQ in the germline V gene (reference sequence). The CDR3 sequence: CASSLAPGLGGQYF. Here the CDR3 DNA reads TGTGCCAGCAGCTTAGCCCCAGGCTTAGGGGGGCAGTACTTC.

This clonotype was observed many times. The rearrangement joins TRBV7-9 to TRBJ2-5, with D possibly being TRBD1 or TRBD2 (5 bases each). This CDR3 comprises 11 residues. The V end was cut by 8 bases, the J end by 5 bases, with 9 bases between. CDR1 and CDR2 from the germline V gene are SEHNR and FQNEAQ (reference sequence). CDR3 sequence (DNA): TGTGCCAGCGGCAGGGACGAGACCCAGTACTTC. It yields the protein CASGRDETQYF. The entire variable domain, with the rest obtained from reference TRBV7-9 and TRBJ2-5, is as follows: DTGVSQNPRHKITKRGQNVTFRCDPISEHNRLYWYRQTLGQGPEFLTYFQNEAQLEKSRLLSDRFSAERPKGSFSTLEIQRTEQGDSAMYLCASGRDETQYFGPGTRLLVL.

V gene TRBV24-1 combines with J gene TRBJ2-5; TRBD1 might be the D (5 bases). Deletions cut 3 bases from V and 5 bases from J, with 15 bases between. Germline values: CDR1 KGHDR, CDR2 SFDVKD. The CDR3 covers 15 residues. The CDR3, as DNA: TGTGCCACCAGTGATCCCGCCCAGGGCCGGGAGACCCAGTACTTC. Its translation is CATSDPAQGRETQYF.

In DNA, the CDR3 is TGTGCCAGCAGTGAATTAACAGGGAGGTCCTACGAGCAGTACTTC. Translated: CASSELTGRSYEQYF. The chain joins TRBV2 to TRBJ2-7; D may match TRBD1 or TRBD2 (6 bases each). CDR3 length: 15 residues. V lost 2 bases, J lost 1 base, and 12 bases lay in between. Germline loops: CDR1 SNHLY, CDR2 FYNNEI.

The chain couples TRBV19 to TRBJ1-2, with a possible D match to TRBD1 (5 bases). CDR3 length: 15 amino acids. The germline V gene encodes CDR1 LNHDA and CDR2 SQIVND (reference sequence). The germline V and J ends were trimmed by 6 bases and 2 bases, with 16 bases remaining between them. DNA of the CDR3: TGTGCCAGTAGAACAGGTGACAGAACCAACTATGGCTACACCTTC. Amino acid sequence: CASRTGDRTNYGYTF.